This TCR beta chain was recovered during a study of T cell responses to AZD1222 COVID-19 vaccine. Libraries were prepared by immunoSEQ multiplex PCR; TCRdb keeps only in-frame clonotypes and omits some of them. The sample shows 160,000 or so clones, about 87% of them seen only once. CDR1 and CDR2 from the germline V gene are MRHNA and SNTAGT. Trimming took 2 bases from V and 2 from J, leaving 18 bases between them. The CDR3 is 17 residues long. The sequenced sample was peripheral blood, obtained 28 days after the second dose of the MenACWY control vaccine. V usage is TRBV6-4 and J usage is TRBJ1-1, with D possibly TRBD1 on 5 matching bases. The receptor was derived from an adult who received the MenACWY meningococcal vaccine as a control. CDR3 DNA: TGTGCCAGCAGTGACCCTAGACACCGGGGGAGAAACACTGAAGCTTTCTTT. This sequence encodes CASSDPRHRGRNTEAFF.